This TCR beta chain derives from a study of chemoradiotherapy in HPV16-positive cancers. Sequenced by immunoSEQ multiplex PCR; TCRdb stores in-frame clones only, minus some. The repertoire has around 20,000 clones, around 90% of them found once; the top ten carry approximately 5.8%. Germline-derived CDR1 and CDR2 are KGHSH and LQKENI. The CDR3 totals 15 residues. V was pared by 2 bases and J by 1 base, with 11 bases between. The specimen was blood, collected from a patient who underwent chemoradiotherapy. V and J are TRBV18 and TRBJ1-1; unclear D gene. The TCR originated in a human donor with HPV-associated anogenital cancer. The CDR3 spells CASSPSAGSNTEAFF. CDR3 sequence (DNA): TGTGCCAGCTCACCATCCGCAGGCTCGAACACTGAAGCTTTCTTT.